Listed below are T cell receptor beta chains from one sample, sequenced in a study of neoadjuvant anti-PD-1 for oral cavity cancer. The table came from immunoSEQ multiplex PCR; TCRdb's copy has only in-frame clones and leaves some out. Altogether 55,000 to 75,000 clones are present, 79% being singletons, with the ten largest covering 2.5% to 3%. The material was PBMCs, obtained before nivolumab (anti-PD-1) treatment. Every receptor here comes from a person aged 35 to 85 with oral cavity squamous cell carcinoma. CDR3s include the opening cysteine and the closing phenylalanine or tryptophan. A D gene is named only where the DNA matches it firmly. Size tells how often a clone was seen (once, few, many) or the class of an expanded clone, and some rows leave it out.

clone_size	v_call	j_call	d_call	cdr3_aa	cdr3_nt
NA	TRBV9	TRBJ2-7	TRBD1	CASSVGTGVYEQYF	TGTGCCAGCAGCGTAGGGACAGGGGTCTACGAGCAGTACTTC
NA	TRBV13	TRBJ1-2	NA	CASSLLGGGYTF	TGTGCCAGCAGCCTCCTCGGGGGAGGCTACACCTTC
NA	TRBV5-1	TRBJ2-5	TRBD2	CASSSGLAGETQYF	TGCGCCAGCAGCTCCGGACTAGCGGGAGAGACCCAGTACTTC
NA	TRBV18	TRBJ2-3	NA	CASSPPAHPYTQYF	TGTGCCAGCTCACCACCGGCACACCCTTATACGCAGTATTTT
once	TRBV13	TRBJ2-1	NA	CASSLGPGVYNEQFF	TGTGCCAGCAGCTTAGGCCCCGGTGTTTACAATGAGCAGTTCTTC
NA	TRBV7-9	TRBJ2-1	TRBD1	CASSSARTGADEQFF	TGTGCCAGCAGTTCAGCCCGGACAGGGGCTGATGAGCAGTTCTTC
NA	TRBV5-1	TRBJ2-3	TRBD1	CASSLGGQGPDTQYF	TGCGCCAGCAGCCTGGGGGGACAGGGGCCAGATACGCAGTATTTT
NA	TRBV5-1	TRBJ2-7	TRBD1	CASSLTGGVYEQYF	TGCGCCAGCAGCTTGACAGGGGGAGTTTACGAGCAGTACTTC
NA	TRBV30	TRBJ1-5	TRBD1	CAWSVRGPANQPQHF	TGTGCCTGGAGTGTAAGGGGGCCAGCAAATCAGCCCCAGCATTTT
few	TRBV7-2	TRBJ2-3	TRBD1	CASSLVGQGNTDTQYF	TGTGCCAGCAGCTTAGTGGGACAGGGCAACACAGATACGCAGTATTTT
once	TRBV27	TRBJ1-6	NA	CASGRQANNSPLHF	TGTGCCAGCGGTAGGCAGGCAAATAATTCACCCCTCCACTTT
NA	TRBV7-9	TRBJ1-2	NA	CASSLARVIYGYTF	TGTGCCAGCAGCTTAGCGCGGGTTATCTATGGCTACACCTTC
NA	TRBV28	TRBJ2-7	TRBD2	CASNKPSGSQLEQYF	TGTGCCAGCAATAAACCTAGCGGGAGTCAGCTAGAGCAGTACTTC
few	TRBV29-1	TRBJ1-5	NA	CSVKGLGQPQHF	TGCAGCGTTAAGGGACTCGGTCAGCCCCAGCATTTT
NA	TRBV5-1	TRBJ2-1	NA	CASSTTPGARVNEQFF	TGCGCCAGCAGCACGACCCCGGGGGCGAGGGTGAATGAGCAGTTCTTC
NA	TRBV11-2	TRBJ1-1	NA	CASRIAGGARLF	TGTGCCAGCAGAATCGCAGGTGGGGCACGGCTCTTT
NA	TRBV28	TRBJ2-3	NA	CASSGPDTQYF	TGTGCCAGCAGTGGCCCAGATACGCAGTATTTT
NA	TRBV5-1	TRBJ2-1	TRBD2	CASSSSAGGFYNEQFF	TGCGCCAGCAGCAGCTCAGCGGGGGGGTTCTACAATGAGCAGTTCTTC
NA	TRBV5-1	TRBJ1-1	TRBD1	CASSAGTGGGTEAFF	TGCGCCAGCAGCGCCGGGACAGGGGGTGGCACTGAAGCTTTCTTT
few	TRBV4-1	TRBJ1-1	NA	CASSRLEDNTEAFF	TGCGCCAGCAGCCGACTAGAAGATAACACTGAAGCTTTCTTT
NA	TRBV27	TRBJ1-1	NA	CASSLGLGNPPEAFF	TGTGCCAGCAGTTTAGGGTTGGGGAATCCCCCTGAAGCTTTCTTT
NA	TRBV7-9	TRBJ1-2	TRBD1	CASSFGGQGGRGYTF	TGTGCCAGCAGCTTCGGCGGACAGGGGGGAAGGGGCTACACCTTC
NA	TRBV7-9	TRBJ1-2	NA	CASSLSIRGYTF	TGTGCCAGCAGCTTATCAATTCGGGGCTACACCTTC
NA	TRBV11-2	TRBJ2-5	TRBD2	CASSSGGANVGTQYF	TGTGCCAGCAGCTCGGGGGGGGCGAATGTAGGGACCCAGTACTTC
NA	TRBV27	TRBJ1-1	NA	CASSLTTSGTEAFF	TGTGCCAGCAGTTTAACAACATCGGGGACTGAAGCTTTCTTT
NA	TRBV4-1	TRBJ2-1	NA	CASSQEEGPYEQFF	TGCGCCAGCAGCCAAGAAGAAGGGCCCTATGAGCAGTTCTTC
NA	TRBV6-5	TRBJ1-1	NA	CASSGRGSNTEAFF	TGTGCCAGCAGTGGCAGAGGATCGAACACTGAAGCTTTCTTT
NA	TRBV5-1	TRBJ1-1	TRBD1	CASSRGQGRTEAFF	TGCGCCAGCAGCAGAGGACAGGGAAGAACTGAAGCTTTCTTT